Shown below are 27 T cell receptor beta chains from a single sample sequenced in a study of prognosis after radiotherapy for stage I lung cancer. Template was genomic DNA; TCR beta CDR3 amplified in two multiplex PCR rounds. Amplification during the initial PCR round employed primers specific to each TRBV and TRBJ gene. A single record per CDR3 protein comes from TCRdb applying MiXCR to the multiplex PCR reads. The sample carries about 27,000 distinct CDR3 sequences, roughly 50% recorded once. The sequencing used PBMCs, collected before or after stereotactic body radiation therapy (not recorded which). The receptors were sampled from a donor over 45 with non-small cell lung cancer.

This clonotype was counted ten times or more. This chain joins TRBV4-3 and TRBJ1-1; D unresolved. V was clipped by 0 bases and J by 0 bases, with 5 bases between them. Germline V CDR1 and CDR2: LGHNA, YSLEER. The CDR3 has 14 residues. CDR3 sequence: CASSQDVVNTEAFF. The CDR3 nucleotides read TGCGCCAGCAGCCAAGATGTAGTGAACACTGAAGCTTTCTTT.

To note about this clonotype: This may stem from a read error, because a much larger clone lies one nucleotide away. This rearrangement joins TRBV20-1 to TRBJ2-4; 10 bases are a match to TRBD2. The CDR3 spans 13 residues. Germline V lookup: CDR1 DFQATT, CDR2 SNEGSKA (reference sequence). Unmatched junction bases numbered 3, after V lost 4 bases and J lost 6 bases. In nucleotides, the CDR3 is TGCAGTGCTACGGCTAGCGGGGGAAACATTCAGTACTTC. It encodes CSATASGGNIQYF.

This clonotype is medium-sized within its sample. This chain links TRBV6-1 with TRBJ1-4; 7 bases agree with TRBD1. CDR1 and CDR2 from the germline V gene are MNHNS and SASEGT. The junction had 8 bases not matched to a gene; V was cut back by 5 bases and J by 8 bases. CDR3 size: 14 residues. The CDR3 sequence is CASSHRDSQEKLFF. Here the CDR3 DNA reads TGTGCCAGCAGTCACCGGGACAGTCAGGAAAAACTGTTTTTT.

The chain couples TRBV11-3 to TRBJ2-1; D is unresolved. CDR3 length: 15 residues. The V end lost 1 base, the J end lost 0 bases, and 7 bases lay between the germline ends. CDR1 and CDR2 (germline): SGHNT, YENEEA. CDR3 in amino acids: CASSLVGLSYNEQFF. DNA of the CDR3: TGTGCCAGCAGCTTAGTCGGCCTCTCCTACAATGAGCAGTTCTTC.

The chain combines TRBV6-1 with TRBJ1-1; tentatively, D is TRBD1 (6 bases). Germline V gene sequence: CDR1 MNHNS, CDR2 SASEGT. V shed 9 bases and J shed 0 bases, with 23 bases lying between them. There are 17 residues in the CDR3. The CDR3 DNA reads TGTGCCAGTGGCCCCAGGGGTACAGGTCAAATGAACACTGAAGCTTTCTTT. This gives the protein CASGPRGTGQMNTEAFF.

This chain connects TRBV7-9 to TRBJ1-3; D is ambiguous. Trimming left V 7 bases short and J 4 bases short, with 14 bases between. This CDR3 spans 14 amino acids. Germline V gene sequence: CDR1 SEHNR, CDR2 FQNEAQ (reference sequence). The CDR3 coding sequence is TGTGCCAGCACGAGTTGGGCTCCCGGAAACACCATATATTTT. Amino acids: CASTSWAPGNTIYF.

A note on this clonotype: At one end, the junction sequence differs from germline, possibly due to a read error. V and J are TRBV6-1 and TRBJ2-6; TRBD1 matches at 10 bases. This CDR3 spans 18 amino acids. Germline values: CDR1 MNHNS, CDR2 SASEGT. The CDR3 loop reads CASSRTGGRGSGANVLTF. CDR3 bases: TGCGCCAGCAGTCGGACAGGGGGTCGGGGCTCTGGGGCCAACGTCCTGACTTTC.

In this sample, this clonotype turned up many times. The chain links TRBV7-9 to TRBJ1-1, with unresolved D. Germline loops: CDR1 SEHNR, CDR2 FQNEAQ (reference sequence). Trimming took 4 bases from V and 1 from J, leaving 4 bases between them. CDR3 length: 12 amino acids. CDR3 region: CASSSQNTEAFF. The CDR3 bases are TGTGCCAGCAGCTCTCAGAACACTGAAGCTTTCTTT.

This clonotype showed up many times. This chain connects TRBV6-2 or TRBV6-3 to TRBJ2-4, with a possible D match to TRBD1 (5 bases). The CDR3 spans 12 residues. Trimming left V 2 bases short and J 11 bases short, with 10 bases between. CDR1 is MNHEY and CDR2 is SVGEGT in the germline V gene. The CDR3 DNA is TGTGCCAGCAGTTACATACCAGGGCTTCAGTACTTC. It is translated as CASSYIPGLQYF.

This clonotype appeared many times. The chain recombines TRBV15 with TRBJ1-5, with TRBD1 as a possible D gene (5 bases). The CDR3 is 15 amino acids. Per germline, CDR1 LNHNV and CDR2 YYDKDF (reference sequence). Trimming took off 1 base at V and 3 bases at J, with 10 bases between the two ends. CDR3 DNA: TGTGCCACCAGCAGAGCGGCACAGGTCAATCAGCCCCAGCATTTT. Translating gives CATSRAAQVNQPQHF.

The J gene is TRBJ1-2, the V gene TRBV7-3; TRBD1 agrees at 11 bases. V was clipped by 5 bases and J by 8 bases; unmatched bases: 4. This CDR3 is built from 13 residues. Germline-derived CDR1 and CDR2 are SGHTA and FQGTGA. CDR3 residues: CASSPGQGEGYTF. The CDR3 DNA sequence: TGTGCCAGCAGCCCGGGACAGGGGGAGGGCTACACCTTC.

With respect to this clonotype: The final CDR3 position lacks the conserved phenylalanine or tryptophan, pointing to a likely read error. It is unclear where the CDR3 begins or ends on the DNA, so no DNA is shown, and the CDR3 is as TCRdb lists it. The genes are TRBV29-1 and TRBJ2-5; TRBD2 is the table's D call, not checked against the DNA. CDR1 and CDR2 from the germline V gene are SQVTM and ANQGSEA. The CDR3 extends over 11 residues, inclusive of both ends. CDR3 amino acids: CSVGLGETKYL.

This clonotype came up many times. The chain is built from TRBV10-3 and TRBJ2-2, with 11 bases lining up with TRBD1. This CDR3 region has 18 residues. Germline V gene sequence: CDR1 ENHRY, CDR2 SYGVKD. V gave up 7 bases and J gave up 1 base; unmatched junction bases: 11. CDR3 sequence reads: CAITNRTGGLLNTGELFF. The CDR3 DNA follows: TGTGCCATCACCAACCGGACAGGGGGCCTTTTGAACACCGGGGAGCTGTTTTTT.

This clonotype has at least ten counts. The genes are TRBV7-2 and TRBJ2-7; TRBD1 might be the D (6 bases). The CDR3 loop spans 15 amino acids. Per germline, CDR1 SGHTA and CDR2 FQGNSA. The V gene lost 5 bases and the J gene lost 1 base, with 15 bases spanning the gap. CDR3 protein: CASSQAGQISYEQYF. In DNA form, the CDR3 reads TGTGCCAGCAGCCAAGCTGGACAGATTTCCTACGAGCAGTACTTC.

A word on this clonotype: This is likely an artifact of a read error, given a far larger clone one base away. This rearrangement joins TRBV6-2 or TRBV6-3 to TRBJ2-5, with 12 bases that match TRBD2. The J call may not be correct, given that the DNA end is closer to TRBJ2-1. The CDR3 loop spans 15 amino acids. Looked up from germline, CDR1 is MNHEY and CDR2 is SVGEGT. The CDR3 DNA sequence: TGTGCCAGCAGTTTCCCGACTAGCGGGAGAAATGAGCAGTTCTTC. Its protein product is CASSFPTSGRNEQFF.

This clonotype qualifies as medium-sized. The chain has TRBV5-1 and TRBJ1-1; 9 bases agree with TRBD1. CDR3 size: 16 residues. The V and J ends lost 4 bases and 0 bases, in that order; junction bases with no gene match: 7. CDR1 SGHRS and CDR2 YFSETQ come from the germline V gene. CDR3 coding DNA: TGCGCCAGCAGCATAACCGGGACAGGGATGAACACTGAAGCTTTCTTT. Its translation is CASSITGTGMNTEAFF. The whole variable domain, remainder taken from reference TRBV5-1 and TRBJ1-1, is KAGVTQTPRYLIKTRGQQVTLSCSPISGHRSVSWYQQTPGQGLQFLFEYFSETQRNKGNFPGRFSGRQFSNSRSEMNVSTLELGDSALYLCASSITGTGMNTEAFFGQGTRLTVV.

Details on this clonotype: Compared with germline, one end of the junction differs, possibly owing to a read error. V usage is TRBV7-2 and J usage is TRBJ2-5; 7 positions agree with TRBD1. Germline V gene sequence: CDR1 SGHTA, CDR2 FQGNSA. This CDR3 has 14 amino acids. The CDR3 DNA reads as TGTGCCAGCAGATCGGGACAGTTTCGAGAGAACCAGTACTTC. It yields the protein CASRSGQFRENQYF.

On this clonotype: A far larger clone is one base from this, pointing to a likely read error. V usage is TRBV6-2 or TRBV6-3 and J usage is TRBJ2-7, with 7 bases that match TRBD2. With 10 bases clipped from V and 2 bases from J, the junction kept 17 bases outside the gene matches. Looked up from germline, CDR1 is MNHEY and CDR2 is SVGEGT. This CDR3 is built from 16 residues. The CDR3: CAIIGNSGQGTYEQYF. In DNA, the CDR3 is TGTGCCATAATAGGGAATAGCGGGCAAGGTACCTACGAGCAGTACTTC.

Regarding this clonotype: Possible read error: a much larger clone is one base away. The chain employs TRBV20-1 and TRBJ2-1; possible D gene TRBD1, 5 bases. This CDR3 is 15 amino acids long. Trimming shortened V by 0 bases and J by 9 bases, and 18 bases separated the two germline ends. Germline CDR1 is DFQATT and CDR2 is SNEGSKA (reference sequence). In DNA, the CDR3 is TGCAGTGCTAGAGAGGATAATGGGGCTAGGAGTGAGCAGTTCTTC. This translates into CSAREDNGARSEQFF.

This clonotype was seen at least ten times. The chain joins TRBV5-1 to TRBJ1-1; 8 bases fit TRBD1. The CDR3 totals 17 residues. Germline CDR1 is SGHRS and CDR2 is YFSETQ. Unmatched junction bases numbered 22, after V lost 2 bases and J lost 13 bases. CDR3 in amino acids: CASSLSSVGPGGGEVFF. In nucleotides, the CDR3 is TGCGCCAGCAGCTTAAGTTCTGTCGGGCCAGGGGGCGGTGAGGTTTTCTTT.

This clonotype turned up a few times. The genes are TRBV7-6 and TRBJ1-4; 9 nucleotides line up with TRBD1. The J segment lost 6 bases and the V segment lost 4 bases, leaving 3 bases of the junction unmatched. This CDR3 is built from 14 residues. Germline V gene data show CDR1 as SGHVS and CDR2 as FNYEAQ. CDR3 residues: CASSSGQGYEKLFF. Written as DNA, the CDR3 is TGTGCCAGCAGCTCGGGACAGGGTTATGAAAAACTGTTTTTT.

The rearrangement joins TRBV6-2 or TRBV6-3 to TRBJ2-2; 12 nucleotides agree with TRBD1. With 6 bases clipped from V and 7 bases from J, the junction kept 9 bases outside the gene matches. The CDR3 covers 16 residues. The germline CDR1 and CDR2 sequences are MNHEY and SVGEGT. The CDR3 loop reads CASRTGTGGSGGELFF. The DNA for the CDR3 is TGTGCCAGCAGAACCGGGACAGGGGGCAGTGGCGGGGAGCTGTTTTTT.

This chain links TRBV11-2 with TRBJ2-1; TRBD2 aligns across 14 bases. Germline CDR1 and CDR2: SGHAT and FQNNGV. The CDR3 sequence is 18 residues long. J gave up 0 bases and V 4 bases, and 5 bases lay outside the gene matches. The CDR3 spells CASSSRTSGGSSYNEQFF. The CDR3 nucleotides are TGTGCCAGCAGCTCGCGGACTAGCGGGGGGTCCTCCTACAATGAGCAGTTCTTC.

With regard to this clonotype: Given a much more abundant clone one base away, this may be a read error. The V call is TRBV6-2 or TRBV6-3, the J call TRBJ2-4, with TRBD2 matching 14 bases. The CDR3 runs 17 residues. Germline V gives CDR1 MNHEY, CDR2 SVGEGT. CDR3 bases: TGTGCCAGCATTTACGGGACTAGCGGGAGCCAAAATGACATTCAGTACTTC. Protein product: CASIYGTSGSQNDIQYF.

On this clonotype: At one end, the junction sequence differs from germline, possibly due to a read error. The genes are TRBV9 and TRBJ1-1, with 9 bases that match TRBD1. The germline gives CDR1 SGDLS, CDR2 YYNGEE. The CDR3 consists of 11 residues. CDR3 protein: CASSGATGGGF. The CDR3 bases are TGTGCCAGCAGCGGCGCGACAGGGGGTGGATTT. The whole variable domain, filled in from reference TRBV9 and TRBJ1-1, reads DSGVTQTPKHLITATGQRVTLRCSPRSGDLSVYWYQQSLDQGLQFLIQYYNGEERAKGNILERFSAQQFPDLHSELNLSSLELGDSALYFCASSGATGGGFGQGTRLTVV.

The chain recombines TRBV16 with TRBJ2-2; D is undetermined. In germline, CDR1 is KGHSY, CDR2 FQNENV. With 3 bases removed from V and 2 bases from J, the gap between germline ends came to 13 bases. The CDR3 extends over 16 amino acids. The CDR3 sequence: CASSHKARANTGELFF. CDR3 DNA sequence: TGTGCCAGCAGCCATAAAGCAAGGGCCAACACCGGGGAGCTGTTTTTT.

The chain employs TRBV4-2 and TRBJ2-3; 12 bases are a match to TRBD2. CDR1 and CDR2 from the germline V gene are LGHNA and YNFKEQ. There are 15 residues in the CDR3. Trimming removed 6 bases from V and 8 bases from J; junction bases left unmatched: 9. CDR3 residues: CASRDSSGRGGTQYF. The CDR3 bases are TGTGCCAGCAGAGACTCTAGCGGGAGGGGGGGTACGCAGTATTTT.